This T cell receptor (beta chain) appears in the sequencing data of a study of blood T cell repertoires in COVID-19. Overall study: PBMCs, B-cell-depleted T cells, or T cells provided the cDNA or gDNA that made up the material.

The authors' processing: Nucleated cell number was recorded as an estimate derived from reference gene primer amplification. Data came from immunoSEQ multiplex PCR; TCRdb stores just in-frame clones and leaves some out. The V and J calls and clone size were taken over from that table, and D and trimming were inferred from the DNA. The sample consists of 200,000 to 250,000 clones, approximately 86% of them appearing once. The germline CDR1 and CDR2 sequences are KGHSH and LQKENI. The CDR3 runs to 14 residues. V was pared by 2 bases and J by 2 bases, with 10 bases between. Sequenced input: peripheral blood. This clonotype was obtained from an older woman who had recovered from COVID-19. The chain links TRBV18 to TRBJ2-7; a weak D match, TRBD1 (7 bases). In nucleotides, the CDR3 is TGTGCCAGCTCACCAGGGGGGACAGCCTACGAGCAGTACTTC. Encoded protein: CASSPGGTAYEQYF.